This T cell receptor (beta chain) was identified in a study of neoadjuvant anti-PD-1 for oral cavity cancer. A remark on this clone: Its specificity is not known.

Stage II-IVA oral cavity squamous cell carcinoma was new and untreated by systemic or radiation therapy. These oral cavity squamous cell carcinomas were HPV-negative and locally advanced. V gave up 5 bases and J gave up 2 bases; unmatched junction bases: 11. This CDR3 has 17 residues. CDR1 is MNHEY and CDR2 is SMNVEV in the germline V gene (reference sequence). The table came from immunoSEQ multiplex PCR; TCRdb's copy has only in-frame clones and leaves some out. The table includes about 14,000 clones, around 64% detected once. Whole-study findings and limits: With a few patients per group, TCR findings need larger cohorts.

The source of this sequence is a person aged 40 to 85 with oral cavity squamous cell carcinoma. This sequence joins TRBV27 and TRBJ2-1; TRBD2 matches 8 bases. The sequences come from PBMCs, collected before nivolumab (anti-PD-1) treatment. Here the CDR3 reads CASSPPKVLAAYNEQFF. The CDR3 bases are TGTGCCAGCAGTCCCCCTAAGGTACTAGCGGCCTACAATGAGCAGTTCTTC.